This entry describes one T cell receptor (beta chain). What it recognizes is unknown. The data derive from a study of shared clonotypes between healthy human individuals. As for the study in general: CD4 naive and memory got three plates each, CD8 naive two, CD8 memory one. Whole-study findings and limits: Clonotype sharing among donors was expected to depend on sequencing depth.

The assay ran at deep level. Per the original data handling: In the immunoSEQ data, sequences were junction-only and lacked quality scores, so filtering differed. TCRdb's table, derived via immunoSEQ multiplex PCR, lists solely in-frame clones and lacks some. The DNA gave D and trimming, while V, J and clone size come from that table. The data contain about 2.3 million clones, about 92% of them singletons. The sequence derives from a man aged 18 to 29 in good health. Some clones in this sample may be carry-over from other donors' samples. The sequencing sample was made of naive CD4+ T cells from PBMCs. The subset denotes: CD45RA+ positively selected.

CDR3 loop: CASTGTWGGETQYF. In nucleotides, the CDR3 is TGTGCCAGCACCGGGACTTGGGGCGGGGAGACCCAGTACTTC. The rearrangement joins TRBV2 to TRBJ2-5; a possible D gene is TRBD2 (6 bases). Germline V gene data show CDR1 as SNHLY and CDR2 as FYNNEI. This CDR3 spans 14 amino acids. Trimming removed 7 bases from V and 5 bases from J, with 17 bases in between.